Listed here is a single T cell receptor beta chain. Other DNA sequences in this sample translate to the same CDR3. V dropped 0 bases and J dropped 0 bases, with 12 bases sitting between them. Germline CDR1 is SGHRS and CDR2 is YFSETQ. The CDR3 totals 17 residues. The sample originates from a study of blood T cell repertoires in COVID-19. Libraries were prepared by immunoSEQ multiplex PCR; TCRdb keeps only in-frame clonotypes and omits some of them. This table holds around 120,000 clones, roughly 70% found once. The V gene is TRBV5-1, the J gene TRBJ2-2, with D possibly being TRBD2 (7 bases). Input material: peripheral blood. This clonotype was obtained from a human donor with acute or convalescent COVID-19. The donor label of this sample is uncertain. Here the CDR3 reads CASSLARGGSNTGELFF. In DNA form, the CDR3 reads TGCGCCAGCAGCTTGGCCCGCGGGGGCTCGAACACCGGGGAGCTGTTTTTT. The variable domain in full, with the rest retrieved from reference TRBV5-1 and TRBJ2-2, is KAGVTQTPRYLIKTRGQQVTLSCSPISGHRSVSWYQQTPGQGLQFLFEYFSETQRNKGNFPGRFSGRQFSNSRSEMNVSTLELGDSALYLCASSLARGGSNTGELFFGEGSRLTVL.